Only one count was recorded for the clone carrying this T cell receptor (beta chain). Its target is not known. This entry is derived from a study of T cell responses to AZD1222 COVID-19 vaccine. Findings and caveats of the study: Nearly half of spike-specific TCRs reportedly target unmutated variant regions. The breadth and depth of Spike-specific TCRs increased once two AZD1222 doses had been given.

TCRdb's table, derived via immunoSEQ multiplex PCR, lists solely in-frame clones and lacks some. Among 93,000 or so clones listed, roughly 87% were seen once. The CDR3 sequence is 13 residues long. V was pared by 2 bases and J by 3 bases, with 5 bases between. Looked up from germline, CDR1 is KGHSH and CDR2 is LQKENI. Sequencing was performed on peripheral blood, taken on day 0 of AZD1222 vaccination. This sequence joins TRBV18 and TRBJ2-1; no clear D. The sequence came from an adult in good health. The CDR3 region has the DNA TGTGCCAGCTCACCAGGTAGCTACAATGAGCAGTTCTTC. It is translated as CASSPGSYNEQFF.